These 29 T cell receptor beta chains were sequenced from one sample in a study of shared clonotypes between healthy human individuals. Clones were sequenced by immunoSEQ multiplex PCR, and TCRdb holds only the in-frame ones, with some missing. The table has over 700,000 clones, approximately 77% seen once. Specimen: memory CD4+ T cells sorted from blood. The subset is: CD45RA-negative fraction. The receptor source for this set is a woman aged 25 to 45 in good health.

The chain links TRBV5-1 to TRBJ2-3, with TRBD2 as a possible D gene (6 bases). The V gene's germline CDR1 is SGHRS and CDR2 YFSETQ. This CDR3 is 16 amino acids long. The ends were cut back, 4 bases at V and 2 bases at J, with 17 bases in the middle. The CDR3 nucleotides read TGCGCCAGCAGCCTATTAGTCGGGGGAAACACAGATACGCAGTATTTT. Its protein is CASSLLVGGNTDTQYF.

The DNA for the CDR3 is TGTGCCAGCAGCTTGGCTGGGGCCCGGCCTGGAAACACCATATATTTT. This codes for CASSLAGARPGNTIYF. The rearrangement joins TRBV5-4 to TRBJ1-3; weak D call: TRBD1 (5 bases). Trimming shortened V by 0 bases and J by 2 bases, and 12 bases separated the two germline ends. There are 16 residues in the CDR3. The germline CDR1 and CDR2 sequences are SGHNT and YYREEE (reference sequence). Supplemented by reference TRBV5-4 and TRBJ1-3, the full variable domain reads ETGVTQSPTHLIKTRGQQVTLRCSSQSGHNTVSWYQQALGQGPQFIFQYYREEENGRGNFPPRFSGLQFPNYSSELNVNALELDDSALYLCASSLAGARPGNTIYFGEGSWLTVV.

The rearrangement joins TRBV20-1 to TRBJ2-5; D is ambiguous. CDR1 is DFQATT, CDR2 SNEGSKA, per germline (reference sequence). The CDR3 is made up of 11 amino acids. The V end lost 3 bases, the J end lost 2 bases, and 4 bases lay between the germline ends. The DNA of the CDR3 is TGCAGTGCTAGCCAGCAAGAGACCCAGTACTTC. Translating it yields CSASQQETQYF.

The chain uses TRBV19 and TRBJ1-2; 8 bases are a match to TRBD1. V lost 6 bases, J lost 3 bases, and 15 bases stayed unmatched. CDR1 is LNHDA and CDR2 is SQIVND in the germline V gene (reference sequence). The CDR3 extends over 17 amino acids. The CDR3 sequence is CASRHAYRGAGDYGYTF. The CDR3 DNA is TGTGCCAGTAGACACGCCTACAGGGGGGCAGGAGACTATGGCTACACCTTC.

The chain has TRBV25-1 and TRBJ2-1; D uncertain. The germline gives CDR1 MGHDK, CDR2 SYGVNS. The CDR3 is 18 amino acids. V gave up 1 base and J gave up 0 bases, with 16 bases separating them. CDR3: CASSESPEVLSSYNEQFF. The CDR3 region has the DNA TGTGCCAGCAGTGAATCACCAGAGGTACTGAGCTCCTACAATGAGCAGTTCTTC.

The gene calls are TRBV2 and TRBJ2-3; the D gene is possibly TRBD1 (5 bases). Trimming took 6 bases from V and 2 from J, leaving 12 bases between them. This CDR3 comprises 14 residues. Germline V gives CDR1 SNHLY, CDR2 FYNNEI. CDR3: CASRGPLHTDTQYF. Written as DNA, the CDR3 is TGTGCCAGCAGGGGGCCGCTCCACACAGATACGCAGTATTTT.

The chain links TRBV7-2 to TRBJ2-2; a weak D match, TRBD1 (6 bases). V was cut by 4 bases and J by 3 bases, with 9 bases left in between. The V gene's germline CDR1 is SGHTA and CDR2 FQGNSA. This CDR3 has 14 amino acids. The CDR3 reads CASSYRTDTGELFF. In nucleotides, the CDR3 is TGTGCCAGCAGCTACCGGACAGACACCGGGGAGCTGTTTTTT.

The V gene is TRBV6-6, the J gene TRBJ1-5, with D possibly TRBD1 on 6 matching bases. From germline, CDR1 is MNHNY and CDR2 SVGAGI (reference sequence). The CDR3 length is 14 residues. V dropped 3 bases and J dropped 4 bases, with 10 bases sitting between them. CDR3 in DNA: TGTGCCAGCAGTTATTCCGGACAGAATCAGCCCCAGCATTTT. Its protein product is CASSYSGQNQPQHF.

The chain recombines TRBV5-4 with TRBJ2-2; D not certain. V lost 4 bases and J 6 bases, leaving 7 bases between the germline ends. Germline values: CDR1 SGHNT, CDR2 YYREEE (reference sequence). The CDR3 covers 12 residues. CDR3 DNA sequence: TGTGCCAGCAGCGTAAGGGCCGGGGAGCTGTTTTTT. Its protein is CASSVRAGELFF.

This clone was recorded a few times. The chain uses TRBV7-9 and TRBJ1-2, with a weak D call TRBD1 (5 bases). This CDR3 comprises 14 residues. Germline CDR1 SEHNR, CDR2 FQNEAQ (reference sequence). The V end was cut by 6 bases, the J end by 2 bases, with 13 bases between. The CDR3 region has the DNA TGTGCCAGCAGTACGAGGGGAAGAAACTATGGCTACACCTTC. It specifies CASSTRGRNYGYTF.

The sample holds a few counts of this clone. The chain uses TRBV18 and TRBJ1-2; TRBD1 might be the D (5 bases). The germline CDR1 and CDR2 sequences are KGHSH and LQKENI. There are 13 residues in the CDR3. V dropped 0 bases and J dropped 6 bases, with 8 bases sitting between them. CDR3 sequence reads: CASSPPTVHGYTF. The CDR3 DNA is TGTGCCAGCTCACCACCGACAGTGCATGGCTACACCTTC.

The V call is TRBV19, the J call TRBJ1-1; D unresolved. CDR1 is LNHDA, CDR2 SQIVND, per germline (reference sequence). V was cut by 3 bases and J by 2 bases, with 4 bases left in between. The CDR3 runs 12 residues. CDR3 amino acids: CASSIHNTEAFF. The CDR3 region has the DNA TGTGCCAGTAGTATCCACAACACTGAAGCTTTCTTT.

The CDR3 loop is CASSLALGGSPLHF. The CDR3 DNA follows: TGTGCCAGCAGCTTAGCGCTTGGCGGTTCACCCCTCCACTTT. The chain joins TRBV7-9 to TRBJ1-6; D unclear. Germline CDR1 and CDR2: SEHNR and FQNEAQ (reference sequence). This CDR3 is built from 14 residues. Between the trimmed V and J ends, which lost 0 bases and 9 bases, there was a span of 9 bases.

The chain uses TRBV7-3 and TRBJ2-2; D unclear. Per germline, CDR1 SGHTA and CDR2 FQGTGA. V lost 8 bases and J lost 3, with 7 bases in between. This CDR3 contains 12 residues. The CDR3 loop reads CASGRYTGELFF. CDR3 nucleotides: TGTGCCAGCGGGCGGTACACCGGGGAGCTGTTTTTT.

The chain is built from TRBV6-5 and TRBJ2-7; D unresolved. Germline-derived CDR1 and CDR2 are MNHEY and SVGAGI. Trimming removed 5 bases at V and 3 bases at J, with 17 bases between. CDR3 length: 15 residues. The CDR3 coding sequence is TGTGCCAGCAGTACGAGGTTGGGCTGGAGCTACGAGCAGTACTTC. This translates into CASSTRLGWSYEQYF.

V usage is TRBV20-1 and J usage is TRBJ1-1; D is perhaps TRBD1 (5 bases). This CDR3 has 9 amino acids. Germline V lookup: CDR1 DFQATT, CDR2 SNEGSKA (reference sequence). In DNA form, the CDR3 reads TGCAGCCTGAGGGGTGAAGCTTTCTTT. This gives the protein CSLRGEAFF.

The V gene is TRBV5-8, the J gene TRBJ1-4, with a possible D match to TRBD1 (6 bases). The CDR3 is 14 amino acids. V gave up 2 bases and J gave up 4 bases, with 9 bases separating them. Germline V gene data show CDR1 as SGHTS and CDR2 as YDEGEE. CDR3 nucleotide sequence: TGTGCCAGCAGCTTTGGACAGTTTAATGAAAAACTGTTTTTT. Protein sequence: CASSFGQFNEKLFF.

This rearrangement joins TRBV18 to TRBJ1-3, with D unclear. This CDR3 contains 16 residues. V gave up 3 bases and J gave up 0 bases, with 12 bases separating them. From germline, CDR1 is KGHSH and CDR2 LQKENI. The chain's CDR3 is CASSPSPPNSGNTIYF. The CDR3 region has the DNA TGTGCCAGCTCACCCTCCCCTCCAAACTCTGGAAACACCATATATTTT.

Of note for this clone: This may be a read error, as it is one base from a much larger clone. The sample has other DNA sequences that encode this CDR3 too. The CDR3 protein is CASSLGRNTEAFF. The CDR3 nucleotides are TGTGCCAGCAGCTTAGGTAGGAACACTGAAGCTTTCTTT. The chain uses TRBV7-8 and TRBJ1-1, with D unresolved. CDR3 size: 13 residues. The germline V and J ends were trimmed by 1 base and 1 base, with 4 bases remaining between them. Per germline, CDR1 SGHVS and CDR2 FQNEAQ.

The sample holds a few counts of this clone. The J gene is TRBJ2-1, the V gene TRBV2; a weak D match, TRBD2 (5 bases). The V end lost 6 bases, the J end lost 0 bases, and 12 bases lay between the germline ends. The CDR3 length is 15 residues. CDR1 is SNHLY and CDR2 is FYNNEI in the germline V gene. CDR3 sequence reads: CASRRTSSSYNEQFF. The CDR3 nucleotides read TGTGCCAGCAGGCGGACTTCGAGCTCCTACAATGAGCAGTTCTTC.

The chain combines TRBV5-1 with TRBJ2-1; TRBD2 matches at 8 bases. Germline V CDR1 and CDR2: SGHRS, YFSETQ. V dropped 0 bases and J dropped 8; count of bases not matched to a gene: 7. The CDR3 is 15 residues long. The CDR3 here is CASSLVPGGPDEQFF. The DNA of the CDR3 is TGCGCCAGCAGCTTGGTCCCGGGAGGGCCGGATGAGCAGTTCTTC.

This sequence joins TRBV7-2 and TRBJ1-2; 7 nucleotides align to TRBD1. Germline CDR1 reads SGHTA; CDR2 reads FQGNSA. V was pared by 5 bases and J by 8 bases, with 17 bases of the junction left unmatched. This CDR3 is 16 amino acids long. The CDR3 DNA reads TGTGCCAGCAGCCTAACCCCCCCAGGGGGGAGTGAAGGCTACACCTTC. This codes for CASSLTPPGGSEGYTF.

Comments on this clone: A single base is all that separates this from a far larger clone, so a read error is likely. This chain links TRBV7-2 with TRBJ2-5; 7 bases line up with TRBD2. Per the germline V gene, CDR1 is SGHTA and CDR2 is FQGNSA. This CDR3 comprises 13 residues. This chain's CDR3 is CAGSSGLGGTQYF. The CDR3 bases are TGTGCCGGCAGCTCCGGACTAGGAGGGACCCAGTACTTC.

The J gene is TRBJ1-2, the V gene TRBV27; the D gene is possibly TRBD1 (5 bases). V was pared by 2 bases and J by 4 bases, with 11 bases between. The CDR3 is 14 amino acids. The germline V gene encodes CDR1 MNHEY and CDR2 SMNVEV (reference sequence). The CDR3: CASSLARESYGYTF. In DNA, the CDR3 is TGTGCCAGCAGTTTAGCCAGGGAAAGCTATGGCTACACCTTC.

The J gene is TRBJ1-1, the V gene TRBV14, with D unresolved. V was pared by 1 base and J by 0 bases, with 12 bases between. This CDR3 is 16 amino acids long. Germline V CDR1 and CDR2: SGHDN, FVKESK. The CDR3 DNA reads TGTGCCAGCAGCCAAGGACCTTCTAGGATGAACACTGAAGCTTTCTTT. Translation gives CASSQGPSRMNTEAFF.

This clone was observed once. The chain couples TRBV2 to TRBJ2-7; D may be TRBD2 (6 bases). The CDR3 runs to 13 residues. Germline assignment: CDR1 SNHLY and CDR2 FYNNEI. The V end lost 8 bases, the J end lost 0 bases, and 11 bases lay between the germline ends. CDR3 sequence (DNA): TGTGCCAGCGGAGGGCGGGTCTCCTACGAGCAGTACTTC. Encoded protein: CASGGRVSYEQYF.

The V gene is TRBV10-3, the J gene TRBJ2-7, with D perhaps matching TRBD1 or TRBD2 (6 bases each). This CDR3 spans 15 amino acids. The germline V gene encodes CDR1 ENHRY and CDR2 SYGVKD. Trimming left V 6 bases short and J 2 bases short, with 17 bases between. The DNA for the CDR3 is TGTGCCATCAGGTCGGAGGGGGGCTACACCTACGAGCAGTACTTC. This gives the protein CAIRSEGGYTYEQYF.

V is TRBV7-9 and J is TRBJ2-1, with 10 positions matching TRBD2. Losses at the gene ends were 1 base for V and 9 bases for J; bases not matched to a gene: 9. The germline gives CDR1 SEHNR, CDR2 FQNEAQ (reference sequence). CDR3 length: 16 amino acids. This CDR3 reads CASSLEGSGRRSEQFF. Written as DNA, the CDR3 is TGTGCCAGCAGCTTAGAGGGTAGCGGGAGGAGGAGTGAGCAGTTCTTC.

J is TRBJ1-3 and V is TRBV28; D is possibly TRBD1 (5 bases). The V end lost 6 bases, the J end lost 5 bases, and 8 bases lay between the germline ends. This CDR3 region has 12 residues. Germline V gene sequence: CDR1 MDHEN, CDR2 SYDVKM. CDR3 nucleotides: TGTGCCAGCAGGGGGACCCGAAACACCATATATTTT. Amino acid sequence: CASRGTRNTIYF.